This T cell receptor beta chain is from a study of T cell repertoires in cytomegalovirus infection. Study as a whole: Use of recently identified HLA-C-restricted and well-studied HLA-B-restricted CMV epitopes was part of the study.

There are a few counts of this clonotype. Its antigen remains unknown. Each CDR3 protein is one row after TCRdb ran MiXCR on the reads. The sample carries 380,000 or so distinct CDR3 sequences, nearly 35% recorded once. General study points: The response measured ex vivo was dominated by TCR beta clonotypes (HLA-C-restricted and CMV-specific).

V trimming: 1 base; J trimming: 9 bases; junction bases outside the gene matches: 10. Germline V gene lookup returns CDR1 LNHDA and CDR2 SQIVND (reference sequence). CDR3 length: 18 amino acids. The chain uses TRBV19 and TRBJ2-4; the match to TRBD2 covers 15 bases. The source of this sequence is a human donor in good health (CMV status not recorded). Some clones in this sample may be carry-over from other donors' samples. This sample comprised cultured PBMCs, obtained from culture after CMV antigen stimulation. CDR3 bases: TGTGCCAGTAGTATAGTGGCGGGACTAGCGGGAGGCCTTGGCATTCAGTACTTC. As protein: CASSIVAGLAGGLGIQYF.